A single sample gave rise to the 7 T cell receptor beta chains below, sequenced in a study of T cells in placental villitis. The immunoSEQ assay was v4. Using immunoSEQ multiplex PCR, the repertoire was profiled, and TCRdb retains in-frame clones only, with some absent. In the table there are under 4,000 clones, about three quarters of which are singletons. Sequenced input: placental tissue containing maternal and fetal cells. The source of these receptors is a human patient with infectious villitis; the placental T cells may come from both mother and fetus.

The chain is built from TRBV6-6 and TRBJ2-5; D not resolved. Between the trimmed V and J ends, which lost 0 bases and 6 bases, there was a span of 11 bases. Germline lookup yields CDR1 MNHNY and CDR2 SVGAGI (reference sequence). The CDR3 is 14 residues long. The CDR3 protein is CASSYSWGMQTQYF. The CDR3 DNA follows: TGTGCCAGCAGTTACTCGTGGGGAATGCAGACCCAGTACTTC.

The chain combines TRBV24-1 with TRBJ2-5; D call uncertain. CDR1 and CDR2 (germline): KGHDR, SFDVKD. Trimming took 2 bases from V and 0 from J, leaving 18 bases between them. The CDR3 has 18 residues. DNA of the CDR3: TGTGCCACCAGTGATTCCCCAGTCTCGATCAGGTACCAAGAGACCCAGTACTTC. It translates to CATSDSPVSIRYQETQYF.

The rearrangement links TRBV5-1 to TRBJ1-3; D possibly corresponds to TRBD1 (5 bases). CDR1 is SGHRS and CDR2 is YFSETQ in the germline V gene. The V gene lost 0 bases and the J gene lost 0 bases, with 13 bases spanning the gap. The CDR3 consists of 17 residues. The CDR3 DNA reads as TGCGCCAGCAGCTTGGGGGGACGGTTCCTCTCTGGAAACACCATATATTTT. Protein sequence: CASSLGGRFLSGNTIYF.

The genes are TRBV6-5 and TRBJ1-2; 7 positions match TRBD1. This CDR3 spans 13 amino acids. With V trimmed by 6 bases and J by 2 bases, 3 bases remained unmatched. Looked up from germline, CDR1 is MNHEY and CDR2 is SVGAGI. DNA of the CDR3: TGTGCCAGCAGAACGACAGGGAACTATGGCTACACCTTC. It translates to CASRTTGNYGYTF.

This clone was seen a few times. The chain has TRBV28 and TRBJ1-1; D is undetermined. Trimming removed 6 bases from V and 4 bases from J, with 18 bases in between. In germline, CDR1 is MDHEN, CDR2 SYDVKM. The CDR3 is 15 amino acids. The CDR3 region has the DNA TGTGCCAGCAGGGGAGAAACTCTTGGGGTCACTGAAGCTTTCTTT. Its protein is CASRGETLGVTEAFF. The whole variable domain, remainder taken from reference TRBV28 and TRBJ1-1, is DVKVTQSSRYLVKRTGEKVFLECVQDMDHENMFWYRQDPGLGLRLIYFSYDVKMKEKGDIPEGYSVSREKKERFSLILESASTNQTSMYLCASRGETLGVTEAFFGQGTRLTVV.

The V call is TRBV28, the J call TRBJ1-2; TRBD1 might be the D (6 bases). Trimming shortened V by 7 bases and J by 6 bases, and 12 bases separated the two germline ends. CDR1 and CDR2 from the germline V gene are MDHEN and SYDVKM. CDR3 length: 12 residues. The CDR3 bases are TGTGCCAGCACACCCAGGGGCCATGGCTACACCTTC. Residues: CASTPRGHGYTF.

V and J are TRBV19 and TRBJ1-3; D gene unclear. The CDR3 runs to 14 residues. Trimming stripped 3 bases from V and 0 bases from J, with 6 bases between. CDR1 and CDR2 from the germline V gene are LNHDA and SQIVND (reference sequence). CDR3 nucleotides: TGTGCCAGTAGTATCGCCGACTCTGGAAACACCATATATTTT. Amino acids: CASSIADSGNTIYF.